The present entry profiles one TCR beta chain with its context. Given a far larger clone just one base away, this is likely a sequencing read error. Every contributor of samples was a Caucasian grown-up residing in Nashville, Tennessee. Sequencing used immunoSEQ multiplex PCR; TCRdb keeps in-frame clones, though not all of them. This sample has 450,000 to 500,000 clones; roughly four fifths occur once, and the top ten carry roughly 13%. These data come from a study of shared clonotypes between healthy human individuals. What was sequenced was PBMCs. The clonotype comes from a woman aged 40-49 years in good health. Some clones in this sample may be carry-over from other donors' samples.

The CDR3 coding sequence is TGTGCCAGCAGTCGTCCCCGGACTAGCGGGAGTACCGAGCAGTACTTC. It codes for CASSRPRTSGSTEQYF. The chain has TRBV7-9 and TRBJ2-7, with 13 bases lining up with TRBD2. Germline V gene lookup returns CDR1 SEHNR and CDR2 FQNEAQ (reference sequence). V was clipped by 6 bases and J by 6 bases; unmatched bases: 11. CDR3 length: 16 residues.